The next 31 T cell receptor beta chains were all read from a single sample in a study of blood T cell repertoires in COVID-19. Only in-frame clones appear in the TCRdb table, and some are missing; sequencing was by immunoSEQ multiplex PCR. The sample carries over 50,000 clones, approximately 83% recorded once. The sequenced sample consisted of peripheral blood. The receptors derive from a human donor in a cohort sampled during active COVID-19.

The CDR3 sequence is CASSLAQETQYF. For the CDR3, the DNA is TGCGCCAGCAGCTTAGCACAAGAGACCCAGTACTTC. This chain links TRBV5-1 with TRBJ2-5, with D unclear. V was clipped by 2 bases and J by 2 bases, with 4 bases between them. Germline lookup yields CDR1 SGHRS and CDR2 YFSETQ. The CDR3 has 12 residues.

This clone was recorded once. The V gene is TRBV9, the J gene TRBJ2-3, with 10 bases fitting TRBD2. Germline V CDR1 and CDR2: SGDLS, YYNGEE. This CDR3 spans 18 amino acids. After removal of 3 bases from V and 6 bases from J, the junction contained 16 bases not matched to a gene. CDR3 nucleotide sequence: TGTGCCAGCAGCGCCGACGGTCGGCTAGCGGGGGACTGGGATACGCAGTATTTT. Translating gives CASSADGRLAGDWDTQYF.

The V gene is TRBV18, the J gene TRBJ2-7, with D possibly being TRBD1 (5 bases). The V gene's germline CDR1 is KGHSH and CDR2 LQKENI. The CDR3 sequence is 13 residues long. V shed 3 bases and J shed 7 bases, with 13 bases lying between them. DNA of the CDR3: TGTGCCAGCTCACCCCCTTCTACAGGTGAGCAGTACTTC. Protein product: CASSPPSTGEQYF.

The chain couples TRBV7-2 to TRBJ2-5, with D unclear. Germline assignment: CDR1 SGHTA and CDR2 FQGNSA. V was shortened by 5 bases and J by 0 bases, with 4 bases between the two germline ends. The CDR3 covers 12 residues. The CDR3 here is CASSPDQETQYF. CDR3 in DNA: TGTGCCAGCAGCCCCGACCAAGAGACCCAGTACTTC.

V usage is TRBV2 and J usage is TRBJ1-6; 10 bases match TRBD1. Germline V CDR1 and CDR2: SNHLY, FYNNEI. After removal of 6 bases from V and 9 bases from J, the junction contained 5 bases not matched to a gene. The CDR3 loop spans 14 amino acids. The CDR3 nucleotides are TGTGCCAGCAGCAGGACAGGGGGTGGTTCACCCCTCCACTTT. Protein sequence: CASSRTGGGSPLHF.

This clone occurred once. The chain carries TRBV6-6 and TRBJ1-1; TRBD1 matches at 10 bases. Germline-derived CDR1 and CDR2 are MNHNY and SVGAGI (reference sequence). V lost 1 base, J lost 7 bases, and 9 bases stayed unmatched. There are 16 residues in the CDR3. This chain's CDR3 is CASSYWPGQGTFEAFF. In DNA form, the CDR3 reads TGTGCCAGCAGTTACTGGCCGGGACAGGGGACTTTTGAAGCTTTCTTT.

The rearrangement links TRBV6-5 to TRBJ2-3; tentative D call: TRBD2 (5 bases). CDR3 length: 13 residues. Trimming left V 7 bases short and J 2 bases short, with 10 bases between. Per germline, CDR1 MNHEY and CDR2 SVGAGI. The CDR3 protein is CASIRDNTDTQYF. CDR3 DNA: TGTGCCAGCATCCGGGATAACACAGATACGCAGTATTTT.

The rearrangement uses TRBV6-5 and TRBJ2-1; 11 bases fit TRBD2. CDR1 is MNHEY, CDR2 SVGAGI, per germline. This CDR3 contains 16 residues. V gave up 0 bases and J gave up 7 bases; unmatched junction bases: 5. In DNA form, the CDR3 reads TGTGCCAGCAGTTACTCGATAGCGGGAGGGCGGAATGAGCAGTTCTTC. Residues: CASSYSIAGGRNEQFF.

CDR3 DNA: TGCGCCAGCAGCTTGATGGGACAGCAAGCAGATACGCAGTATTTT. Amino acids: CASSLMGQQADTQYF. The chain carries TRBV5-1 and TRBJ2-3; 7 bases match TRBD1. This CDR3 has 15 amino acids. CDR1 is SGHRS and CDR2 is YFSETQ in the germline V gene. V gave up 1 base and J gave up 4 bases; unmatched junction bases: 6.

The rearrangement joins TRBV27 to TRBJ2-7; 10 bases agree with TRBD1. The CDR3 has 14 residues. The junction had 5 bases not matched to a gene; V was cut back by 3 bases and J by 6 bases. Germline V gene data show CDR1 as MNHEY and CDR2 as SMNVEV (reference sequence). Here the CDR3 reads CASSFDRGQGEQYF. The DNA of the CDR3 is TGTGCCAGCAGTTTCGACAGGGGGCAAGGCGAGCAGTACTTC.

The rearrangement joins TRBV2 to TRBJ2-1; 8 bases line up with TRBD1. Germline-derived CDR1 and CDR2 are SNHLY and FYNNEI. J gave up 8 bases and V 6 bases, and 9 bases lay outside the gene matches. The CDR3 is 14 amino acids. As DNA, the CDR3 is TGTGCCAGCAGACCCCGGGACAGGTGGGATGAGCAGTTCTTC. It codes for CASRPRDRWDEQFF.

The chain joins TRBV11-3 to TRBJ2-7, with D possibly matching TRBD2 (6 bases). Germline assignment: CDR1 SGHNT and CDR2 YENEEA. V gave up 6 bases and J gave up 1 base, with 10 bases separating them. This CDR3 region has 13 residues. The CDR3 loop is CASRGTRSYEQYF. In DNA form, the CDR3 reads TGTGCCAGCAGGGGGACTCGATCCTACGAGCAGTACTTC.

The rearrangement joins TRBV24-1 to TRBJ2-2; 8 bases fit TRBD1. After removal of 2 bases from V and 5 bases from J, the junction contained 15 bases not matched to a gene. Germline values: CDR1 KGHDR, CDR2 SFDVKD. This CDR3 region has 19 residues. The DNA for the CDR3 is TGTGCCACCAGTGATTACGGACAGGGTGGTGGCTACCCAACCGGGGAGCTGTTTTTT. Amino acid sequence: CATSDYGQGGGYPTGELFF.

The chain couples TRBV7-9 to TRBJ1-2; 10 bases line up with TRBD1. Germline CDR1 and CDR2: SEHNR and FQNEAQ (reference sequence). J was trimmed by 7 bases and V by 11 bases; bases with no gene match: 13. The CDR3 loop spans 14 amino acids. The CDR3 DNA reads TGTGCCGGCATGACCGGGACAGGGGAGTTTGGCTACACCTTC. This sequence encodes CAGMTGTGEFGYTF. The whole variable domain, remainder taken from reference TRBV7-9 and TRBJ1-2, is DTGVSQNPRHKITKRGQNVTFRCDPISEHNRLYWYRQTLGQGPEFLTYFQNEAQLEKSRLLSDRFSAERPKGSFSTLEIQRTEQGDSAMYLCAGMTGTGEFGYTFGSGTRLTVV.

The CDR3 here is CASSQDPLSNTEAFF. CDR3 nucleotides: TGTGCCAGCAGCCAAGACCCTCTATCGAACACTGAAGCTTTCTTT. The chain links TRBV4-2 to TRBJ1-1; D gene ambiguous. Germline CDR1 and CDR2: LGHNA and YNFKEQ. Trimming shortened V by 0 bases and J by 1 base, and 9 bases separated the two germline ends. This CDR3 spans 15 amino acids.

V and J are TRBV29-1 and TRBJ2-3; maybe TRBD1 (8 bases). Germline CDR1 reads SQVTM; CDR2 reads ANQGSEA. The V and J ends lost 4 bases and 3 bases respectively, with 14 bases between them. This CDR3 is built from 14 residues. This chain's CDR3 is CSVGAQGGTDTQYF. The CDR3 DNA is TGCAGCGTTGGAGCACAGGGGGGGACAGATACGCAGTATTTT.

The chain joins TRBV5-1 to TRBJ2-1; TRBD1 matches at 9 bases. The CDR3 is 16 residues long. The ends lost 0 bases at V and 7 bases at J; junction bases unmatched: 8. Germline CDR1 SGHRS, CDR2 YFSETQ. The CDR3 spells CASSLGGTGLGNEQFF. DNA of the CDR3: TGCGCCAGCAGCTTGGGAGGGACAGGGTTGGGGAATGAGCAGTTCTTC.

The table lists this clone with a few counts. The gene calls are TRBV2 and TRBJ2-5; D not certain. Germline CDR1 SNHLY, CDR2 FYNNEI. Trimming shortened V by 6 bases and J by 6 bases, and 11 bases separated the two germline ends. The CDR3 has 12 residues. CDR3 loop: CASRFPTQTQYF. The CDR3 DNA reads TGTGCCAGCAGGTTCCCTACCCAGACCCAGTACTTC.

The V and J genes are TRBV7-8 and TRBJ2-2; TRBD1 matches 8 bases. J lost 5 bases, V lost 0 bases, and 2 bases had no gene match. Germline V lookup: CDR1 SGHVS, CDR2 FQNEAQ. The CDR3 extends over 15 amino acids. The CDR3 coding sequence is TGTGCCAGCAGCTTAGCGCGACAGGGGACCGGGGAGCTGTTTTTT. As protein: CASSLARQGTGELFF.

The chain employs TRBV6-5 and TRBJ1-2; D call uncertain. V lost 5 bases, J lost 4 bases, and 5 bases lay in between. The length of the CDR3 is 11 residues. Germline V CDR1 and CDR2: MNHEY, SVGAGI. The CDR3 DNA is TGTGCCAGCAGTCCTACCTATGGCTACACCTTC. The encoded protein is CASSPTYGYTF.

This clone was seen just once. The V call is TRBV7-2, the J call TRBJ2-5; a possible D gene is TRBD1 (6 bases). Germline CDR1 and CDR2: SGHTA and FQGNSA. V was trimmed by 5 bases and J by 5 bases, leaving 12 bases between them. This CDR3 is built from 13 residues. The CDR3 bases are TGTGCCAGCAGCACGCGAACAGGGGAGACCCAGTACTTC. Translation gives CASSTRTGETQYF.

The chain carries TRBV29-1 and TRBJ2-7; TRBD2 agrees at 11 bases. J was trimmed by 9 bases and V by 3 bases; bases with no gene match: 7. This CDR3 contains 13 residues. Germline CDR1 and CDR2: SQVTM and ANQGSEA. DNA of the CDR3: TGCAGCGTTGATACTAGCGGGAGTTCTGCGCAGTACTTC. Its protein is CSVDTSGSSAQYF.

There are a few counts of this clone. The V call is TRBV6-6, the J call TRBJ2-1; 14 nucleotides align to TRBD2. The CDR3 has 14 amino acids. With 6 bases clipped from V and 8 bases from J, the junction kept 3 bases outside the gene matches. Per germline, CDR1 MNHNY and CDR2 SVGAGI (reference sequence). The CDR3 region has the DNA TGTGCCAGCAGGGGACTAGCGGGAGACTATGAGCAGTTCTTC. It yields the protein CASRGLAGDYEQFF.

V gene TRBV7-2 combines with J gene TRBJ1-4; 8 bases map to TRBD1. Germline loops: CDR1 SGHTA, CDR2 FQGNSA. The CDR3 spans 14 residues. The J segment lost 5 bases and the V segment lost 4 bases, leaving 3 bases of the junction unmatched. CDR3 DNA: TGTGCCAGCAGCTCACAGGGGGGAAATGAAAAACTGTTTTTT. Protein product: CASSSQGGNEKLFF.

The J gene is TRBJ2-7, the V gene TRBV5-1, with 7 bases identical to TRBD1. There are 15 residues in the CDR3. After removal of 1 base from V and 2 bases from J, the junction contained 6 bases not matched to a gene. CDR1 SGHRS and CDR2 YFSETQ come from the germline V gene. For the CDR3, the DNA is TGCGCCAGCAGCTTGACAGGGGTTAACCCCTACGAGCAGTACTTC. This gives the protein CASSLTGVNPYEQYF.

About this clone: One end of the junction is discordant with germline, which a read error may explain. The rearrangement joins TRBV30 to TRBJ2-1; 7 nucleotides line up with TRBD2. This CDR3 spans 12 amino acids. CDR1 and CDR2 from the germline V gene are GTSNPN and SVGIG (reference sequence). The CDR3 DNA reads as TGTGCCTGGAGTGGGGGATCTGGCGGGAGTATCTTC. Translated: CAWSGGSGGSIF. The complete variable domain, with remaining parts taken from reference TRBV30 and TRBJ2-1, reads SQTIHQWPATLVQPVGSPLSLECTVEGTSNPNLYWYRQAAGRGLQLLFYSVGIGQISSEVPQNLSASRPQDRQFILSSKKLLLSDSGFYLCAWSGGSGGSIFGPGTRLTVL.

The CDR3 coding sequence is TGTGCAAGTCGCTTAGCACCGGCTAGCTGCAATGAGCAGTTCTTC. The encoded protein is CASRLAPASCNEQFF. The genes are TRBV12-2 and TRBJ2-1; TRBD2 is the table's D call, not checked against the DNA. TRBV12-2 is assigned pseudogene status. The CDR3 runs 15 residues.

V gene TRBV18 combines with J gene TRBJ1-4, with D possibly matching TRBD1 (5 bases). The V end lost 1 base, the J end lost 8 bases, and 14 bases lay between the germline ends. Per the germline V gene, CDR1 is KGHSH and CDR2 is LQKENI. This CDR3 is built from 15 residues. CDR3 DNA: TGTGCCAGCTCACCACGGGGGGACTATGGGGAAAAACTGTTTTTT. It specifies CASSPRGDYGEKLFF.

The chain couples TRBV28 to TRBJ2-4; 9 positions agree with TRBD2. There are 17 residues in the CDR3. The V segment lost 5 bases and the J segment 0 bases; nucleotides outside the gene matches: 8. CDR1 and CDR2 (germline): MDHEN, SYDVKM. CDR3 nucleotides: TGTGCCAGCAGTGGGGCGACTAGCGGCTTAGCCAAAAACATTCAGTACTTC. It is translated as CASSGATSGLAKNIQYF.

CDR3 sequence (DNA): TGTGCCAGCAGCCCCCGACAGGGCAACTATGGCTACACCTTC. As protein: CASSPRQGNYGYTF. The chain has TRBV7-8 and TRBJ1-2; 7 bases fit TRBD1. Germline V CDR1 and CDR2: SGHVS, FQNEAQ. Germline trimming cut 5 bases from V and 2 bases from J; bases unmatched to any gene: 5. The CDR3 has 14 amino acids.

The V gene is TRBV20-1, the J gene TRBJ1-3; the D is unclear. The CDR3 extends over 14 amino acids. The V gene's germline CDR1 is DFQATT and CDR2 SNEGSKA (reference sequence). V was shortened by 3 bases and J by 0 bases, with 9 bases between the two germline ends. The CDR3 here is CSASRGNSGNTIYF. Here the CDR3 DNA reads TGCAGTGCTAGTCGGGGAAACTCTGGAAACACCATATATTTT.